The 24 T cell receptor beta chains listed next were all sequenced from one sample in a study of Ad26.COV2.S vaccination and SARS-CoV-2 variants. Treatment reported: around 19 received Ad26.COV2.S at low or high dose, single or two shots; 5 received placebo; per-sample allocation not given. On day 63 after the first injection, vaccine and placebo recipients gave samples. Generated by immunoSEQ multiplex PCR, the TCRdb table keeps only in-frame clones and is missing some. Of about 350,000 clones in the sample, 86% were seen once. This specimen consisted of peripheral blood, obtained in a trial of Ad26.COV2.S vaccine versus placebo. The receptor source for this set is a person aged 18-65 years who received the Ad26.COV2.S COVID-19 vaccine or a placebo.

The rearrangement links TRBV6-4 to TRBJ1-2, with D possibly matching TRBD1 (6 bases). V lost 6 bases, J lost 3 bases, and 17 bases lay in between. The germline V gene has CDR1 MRHNA and CDR2 SNTAGT. The CDR3 length is 15 residues. The CDR3 DNA reads as TGTGCCAGCAGCCCGGGTGTGGGGGCAGACTATGGCTACACCTTC. It translates to CASSPGVGADYGYTF.

The chain links TRBV24-1 to TRBJ1-1; no definite D call. Germline CDR1 and CDR2: KGHDR and SFDVKD. Trimming stripped 3 bases from V and 5 bases from J, with 12 bases between. CDR3 size: 14 residues. In nucleotides, the CDR3 is TGTGCCACCAGTGATGGCCGCGGGAGGACTGAAGCTTTCTTT. Protein product: CATSDGRGRTEAFF.

This rearrangement joins TRBV4-3 to TRBJ2-1; D remains ambiguous. V was trimmed by 1 base and J by 0 bases, leaving 10 bases between them. This CDR3 comprises 16 residues. The germline V gene encodes CDR1 LGHNA and CDR2 YSLEER. CDR3 in DNA: TGCGCCAGCAGCCAAGCTGGTAGACACTCCTACAATGAGCAGTTCTTC. Translating gives CASSQAGRHSYNEQFF.

The chain links TRBV6-5 to TRBJ2-7; D call uncertain. Trimming shortened V by 0 bases and J by 3 bases, and 12 bases separated the two germline ends. The CDR3 extends over 15 amino acids. Germline CDR1 reads MNHEY; CDR2 reads SVGAGI. The CDR3 region is CASSYSNGRNYEQYF. Written as DNA, the CDR3 is TGTGCCAGCAGTTACTCGAATGGCAGGAACTACGAGCAGTACTTC.

The chain links TRBV7-2 to TRBJ1-2; no clear D. This CDR3 is 14 amino acids long. In germline, CDR1 is SGHTA, CDR2 FQGNSA. Trimming pared 1 base from V and 1 base from J, leaving 7 bases between. CDR3: CASSLEGSNYGYTF. The CDR3 DNA reads TGTGCCAGCAGCTTAGAAGGTAGTAACTATGGCTACACCTTC.

The CDR3 is CASSEARLAGSTEGEQFF. The DNA for the CDR3 is TGTGCCAGCAGTGAAGCGCGGCTAGCGGGATCAACGGAGGGTGAGCAGTTCTTC. The genes are TRBV6-1 and TRBJ2-1; 9 positions match TRBD2. The CDR3 sequence is 18 residues long. The junction had 15 bases not matched to a gene; V was cut back by 0 bases and J by 9 bases. CDR1 and CDR2 (germline): MNHNS, SASEGT.

V usage is TRBV29-1 and J usage is TRBJ1-4; the D is unclear. CDR1 and CDR2 (germline): SQVTM, ANQGSEA. Trimming removed 1 base at V and 7 bases at J, with 16 bases between. The CDR3 contains 15 residues. CDR3 sequence: CSVEAGFPTGEKLFF. CDR3 in DNA: TGCAGCGTTGAAGCTGGCTTCCCAACGGGTGAAAAACTGTTTTTT. The whole variable domain, remainder taken from reference TRBV29-1 and TRBJ1-4, is SAVISQKPSRDICQRGTSLTIQCQVDSQVTMMFWYRQQPGQSLTLIATANQGSEATYESGFVIDKFPISRPNLTFSTLTVSNMSPEDSSIYLCSVEAGFPTGEKLFFGSGTQLSVL.

The rearrangement joins TRBV11-2 to TRBJ2-7; 9 nucleotides match TRBD1. Germline CDR1 is SGHAT and CDR2 is FQNNGV. The CDR3 has 18 amino acids. V dropped 1 base and J dropped 2; count of bases not matched to a gene: 12. The CDR3 coding sequence is TGTGCCAGCAGCTTAGCCGGACAGGGGCTCGGGGAGACCTACGAGCAGTACTTC. Amino acids: CASSLAGQGLGETYEQYF.

J is TRBJ1-1 and V is TRBV5-6; D gene uncertain. The V gene's germline CDR1 is SGHDT and CDR2 YYEEEE. The CDR3 spans 13 residues. Trimming shortened V by 0 bases and J by 12 bases, and 15 bases separated the two germline ends. The CDR3 DNA is TGTGCCAGCAGCTTGGAGGTTCGCTCGGAAACTTTCTTT. As protein: CASSLEVRSETFF.

The genes are TRBV5-6 and TRBJ2-7; the D gene is possibly TRBD2 (6 bases). Trimming shortened V by 0 bases and J by 6 bases, and 19 bases separated the two germline ends. CDR3 size: 16 residues. Per the germline V gene, CDR1 is SGHDT and CDR2 is YYEEEE. The CDR3 loop reads CASSLGAGRHSTEQYF. The CDR3 DNA reads TGTGCCAGCAGCTTGGGGGCGGGGCGACACAGCACCGAGCAGTACTTC. Variable domain in full (rest from reference TRBV5-6 and TRBJ2-7): DAGVTQSPTHLIKTRGQQVTLRCSPKSGHDTVSWYQQALGQGPQFIFQYYEEEERQRGNFPDRFSGHQFPNYSSELNVNALLLGDSALYLCASSLGAGRHSTEQYFGPGTRLTVT.

The rearrangement links TRBV7-2 to TRBJ2-7; 13 nucleotides align to TRBD2. J gave up 2 bases and V 4 bases, and 5 bases lay outside the gene matches. Germline V gene sequence: CDR1 SGHTA, CDR2 FQGNSA. This CDR3 has 16 residues. The DNA of the CDR3 is TGTGCCAGCAGCTGGACTAGCGGGAGTGGGGCCTACGAGCAGTACTTC. It codes for CASSWTSGSGAYEQYF.

The chain couples TRBV28 to TRBJ2-6, with D maybe TRBD2 (5 bases). Trimming left V 6 bases short and J 0 bases short, with 21 bases between. The V gene's germline CDR1 is MDHEN and CDR2 SYDVKM. CDR3 length equals 19 residues. The CDR3 loop reads CASRPFMRVRSSGANVLTF. The CDR3 region has the DNA TGTGCCAGCAGGCCTTTTATGAGGGTTAGAAGCTCTGGGGCCAACGTCCTGACTTTC.

This chain connects TRBV7-9 to TRBJ2-1; 10 positions match TRBD1. In germline, CDR1 is SEHNR, CDR2 FQNEAQ (reference sequence). V gave up 6 bases and J gave up 7 bases; unmatched junction bases: 6. CDR3 length: 14 amino acids. In DNA form, the CDR3 reads TGTGCCAGCAGGGGTCGGACAGGGGGGAATGAGCAGTTCTTC. It encodes CASRGRTGGNEQFF.

The rearrangement links TRBV18 to TRBJ1-6; 8 bases align to TRBD1. After removal of 5 bases from V and 10 bases from J, the junction contained 13 bases not matched to a gene. The CDR3 spans 16 residues. CDR1 and CDR2 from the germline V gene are KGHSH and LQKENI. CDR3 sequence reads: CASSATRTGTNSPLHF. For the CDR3, the DNA is TGTGCCAGCTCAGCCACGAGGACAGGGACGAACTCACCCCTCCACTTT.

The sample holds a few counts of this clone. The V call is TRBV6-2 or TRBV6-3, the J call TRBJ2-2, with unresolved D. The ends were cut back, 4 bases at V and 3 bases at J, with 9 bases in the middle. CDR3 length: 14 amino acids. CDR1 and CDR2 (germline): MNHEY, SVGEGT. CDR3 nucleotides: TGTGCCAGCAGTTCCTCTGGGGACACCGGGGAGCTGTTTTTT. This encodes CASSSSGDTGELFF.

V gene TRBV11-2 combines with J gene TRBJ2-3; 8 bases align to TRBD2. From germline, CDR1 is SGHAT and CDR2 FQNNGV. V was pared by 4 bases and J by 1 base, with 7 bases of the junction left unmatched. The length of the CDR3 is 16 residues. The CDR3 nucleotides are TGTGCCAGCAGCTCGCCCCGTAGCGGGGGCACAGATACGCAGTATTTT. Protein product: CASSSPRSGGTDTQYF.

The CDR3 sequence: CASSPTTGNEQFF. As DNA, the CDR3 is TGTGCCAGCAGCCCAACTACAGGCAATGAGCAGTTCTTC. This chain connects TRBV7-2 to TRBJ2-1; D possibly corresponds to TRBD1 (5 bases). The ends were cut back, 5 bases at V and 6 bases at J, with 11 bases in the middle. The germline CDR1 and CDR2 sequences are SGHTA and FQGNSA. This CDR3 has 13 residues.

The CDR3 is CASSSRLATSYEQYF. The CDR3 nucleotides read TGTGCCAGCAGCTCCCGACTAGCGACTTCCTACGAGCAGTACTTC. V usage is TRBV7-2 and J usage is TRBJ2-7; 8 nucleotides match TRBD2. J was trimmed by 1 base and V by 4 bases; bases with no gene match: 6. The CDR3 is 15 amino acids. Germline V CDR1 and CDR2: SGHTA, FQGNSA.

In DNA form, the CDR3 reads TGTGCCTGGAGTGTGGGACAACTCTATGAGCAGTTCTTC. Its protein is CAWSVGQLYEQFF. V gene TRBV30 combines with J gene TRBJ2-1; D may be TRBD1 (6 bases). The CDR3 length is 13 residues. Germline values: CDR1 GTSNPN, CDR2 SVGIG (reference sequence). Trimming took off 0 bases at V and 8 bases at J, with 11 bases between the two ends.

Worth noting for this clone: Within the sample, other DNA sequences also encode this same CDR3. J is TRBJ1-2 and V is TRBV12-3 or TRBV12-4; D unclear. Trimming pared 3 bases from V and 5 bases from J, leaving 10 bases between. The CDR3 sequence is 13 residues long. The CDR3 reads CASSLRGGYGYTF. The DNA of the CDR3 is TGTGCCAGCAGTTTGAGAGGCGGGTATGGCTACACCTTC.

The chain is built from TRBV29-1 and TRBJ1-5; 7 nucleotides match TRBD1. The CDR3 runs 13 residues. Germline V gene sequence: CDR1 SQVTM, CDR2 ANQGSEA. Trimming took 7 bases from V and 4 from J; bases not matched to a gene: 7. The CDR3 DNA reads as TGCAGCGCACAGGGGAGTCGGAATCAGCCCCAGCATTTT. Residues: CSAQGSRNQPQHF. The complete variable domain, with remaining parts taken from reference TRBV29-1 and TRBJ1-5, reads SAVISQKPSRDICQRGTSLTIQCQVDSQVTMMFWYRQQPGQSLTLIATANQGSEATYESGFVIDKFPISRPNLTFSTLTVSNMSPEDSSIYLCSAQGSRNQPQHFGDGTRLSIL.

This clone was recorded a few times. The chain is built from TRBV24-1 and TRBJ2-1, with 7 bases identical to TRBD2. CDR3 length: 13 residues. V lost 7 bases and J lost 5; bases outside the gene matches: 4. CDR1 is KGHDR and CDR2 is SFDVKD in the germline V gene. The CDR3 reads CATRRETDNEQFF. The CDR3 bases are TGTGCCACCAGGCGGGAGACTGACAATGAGCAGTTCTTC.

This chain uses TRBV24-1 with TRBJ2-5; no reliable D call. Germline V gene data show CDR1 as KGHDR and CDR2 as SFDVKD. Trimming took off 2 bases at V and 4 bases at J, with 10 bases between the two ends. This CDR3 comprises 14 residues. DNA for the CDR3: TGTGCCACCAGTGATTCGACAAGCACAGAGACCCAGTACTTC. The encoded protein is CATSDSTSTETQYF.

The V and J genes are TRBV7-9 and TRBJ1-2; TRBD1 matches 9 bases. V lost 1 base, J lost 2 bases, and 5 bases stayed unmatched. The CDR3 is 16 residues long. Germline values: CDR1 SEHNR, CDR2 FQNEAQ (reference sequence). The CDR3 DNA reads as TGTGCCAGCAGCTTAGACGGGACAGGGATGAACTATGGCTACACCTTC. Residues: CASSLDGTGMNYGYTF.